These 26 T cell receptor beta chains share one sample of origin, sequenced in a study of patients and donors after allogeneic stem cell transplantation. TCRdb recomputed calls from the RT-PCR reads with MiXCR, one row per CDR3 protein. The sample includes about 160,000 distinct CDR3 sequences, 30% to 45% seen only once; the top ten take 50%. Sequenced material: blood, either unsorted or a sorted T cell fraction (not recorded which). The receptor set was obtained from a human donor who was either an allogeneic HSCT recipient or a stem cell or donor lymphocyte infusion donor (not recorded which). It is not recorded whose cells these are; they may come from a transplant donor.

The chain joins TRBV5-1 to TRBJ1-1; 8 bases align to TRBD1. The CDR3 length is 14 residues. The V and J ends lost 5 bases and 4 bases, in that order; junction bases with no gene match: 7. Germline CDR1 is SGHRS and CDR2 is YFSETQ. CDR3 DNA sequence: TGCGCCAGCAGAACCGGGACAGGCGGCACTGAAGCTTTCTTT. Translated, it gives CASRTGTGGTEAFF.

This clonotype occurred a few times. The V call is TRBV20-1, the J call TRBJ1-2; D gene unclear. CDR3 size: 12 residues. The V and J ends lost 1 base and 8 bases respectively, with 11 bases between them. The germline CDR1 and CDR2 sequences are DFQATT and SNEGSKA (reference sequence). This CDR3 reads CSARGEVVGYTF. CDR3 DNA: TGCAGTGCTAGAGGAGAGGTGGTGGGCTACACCTTC.

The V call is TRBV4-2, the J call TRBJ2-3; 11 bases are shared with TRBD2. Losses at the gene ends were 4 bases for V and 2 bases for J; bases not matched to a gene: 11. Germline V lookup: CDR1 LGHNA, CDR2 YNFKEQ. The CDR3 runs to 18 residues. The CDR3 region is CASSRNSGGVLNTDTQYF. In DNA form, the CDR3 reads TGTGCCAGCAGCCGGAATAGCGGGGGGGTTCTAAACACAGATACGCAGTATTTT.

The CDR3 region has the DNA TGTGCCAGCAGTTACTCGTCGGGGGGCTACACCTTC. This codes for CASSYSSGGYTF. The genes are TRBV6-5 and TRBJ1-2; D gene ambiguous. V gave up 0 bases and J gave up 8 bases, with 7 bases separating them. Looked up from germline, CDR1 is MNHEY and CDR2 is SVGAGI. CDR3 length: 12 amino acids.

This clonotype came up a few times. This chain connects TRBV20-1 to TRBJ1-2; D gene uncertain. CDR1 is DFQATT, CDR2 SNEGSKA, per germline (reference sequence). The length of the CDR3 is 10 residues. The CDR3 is CRAQDYGYTF. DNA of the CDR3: TGCCGGGCCCAGGATTATGGCTACACCTTC.

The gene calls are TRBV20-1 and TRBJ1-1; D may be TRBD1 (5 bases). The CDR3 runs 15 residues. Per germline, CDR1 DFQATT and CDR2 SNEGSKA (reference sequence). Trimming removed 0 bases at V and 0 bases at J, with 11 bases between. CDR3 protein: CSARDSGRVNTEAFF. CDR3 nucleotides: TGCAGTGCTAGAGATTCGGGCAGGGTGAACACTGAAGCTTTCTTT.

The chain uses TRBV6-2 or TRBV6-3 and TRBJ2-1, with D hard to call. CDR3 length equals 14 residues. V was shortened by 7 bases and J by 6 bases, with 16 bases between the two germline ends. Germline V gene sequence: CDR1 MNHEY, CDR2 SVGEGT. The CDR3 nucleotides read TGTGCCAGCATCAATCCTCCGGTAGCCAATGAGCAGTTCTTC. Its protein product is CASINPPVANEQFF.

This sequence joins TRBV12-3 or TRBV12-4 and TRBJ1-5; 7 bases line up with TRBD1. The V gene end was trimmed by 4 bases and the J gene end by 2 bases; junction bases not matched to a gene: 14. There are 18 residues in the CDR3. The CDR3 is CASSSRDSLAGGNQPQHF. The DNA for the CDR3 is TGTGCCAGCAGTTCCCGGGACAGCCTTGCAGGTGGCAATCAGCCCCAGCATTTT.

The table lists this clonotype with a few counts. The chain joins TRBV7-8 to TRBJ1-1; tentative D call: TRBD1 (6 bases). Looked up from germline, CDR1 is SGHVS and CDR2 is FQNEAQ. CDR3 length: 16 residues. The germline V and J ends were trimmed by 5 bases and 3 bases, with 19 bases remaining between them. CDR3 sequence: CASSPRPVRGDTEAFF. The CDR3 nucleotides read TGTGCCAGCAGCCCGAGGCCCGTTAGGGGGGACACTGAAGCTTTCTTT.

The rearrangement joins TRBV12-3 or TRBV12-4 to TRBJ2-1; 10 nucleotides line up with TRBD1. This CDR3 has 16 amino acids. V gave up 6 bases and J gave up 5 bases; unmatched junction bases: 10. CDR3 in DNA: TGTGCCAGCAGCCTAACCGGGACAGGGGCCCACAATGAGCAGTTCTTC. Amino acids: CASSLTGTGAHNEQFF.

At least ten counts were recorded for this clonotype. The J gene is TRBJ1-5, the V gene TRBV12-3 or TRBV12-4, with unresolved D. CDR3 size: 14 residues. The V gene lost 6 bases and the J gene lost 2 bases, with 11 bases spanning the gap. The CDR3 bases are TGTGCCAGCAGCCCCAGCGGGGGCAATCAGCCCCAGCATTTT. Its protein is CASSPSGGNQPQHF.

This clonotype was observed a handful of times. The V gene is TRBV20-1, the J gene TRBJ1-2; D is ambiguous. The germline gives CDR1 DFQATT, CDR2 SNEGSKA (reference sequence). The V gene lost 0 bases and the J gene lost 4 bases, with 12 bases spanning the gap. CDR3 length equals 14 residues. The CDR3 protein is CSARDNKNLYGYTF. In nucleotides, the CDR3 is TGCAGTGCTAGAGATAACAAAAACCTCTATGGCTACACCTTC.

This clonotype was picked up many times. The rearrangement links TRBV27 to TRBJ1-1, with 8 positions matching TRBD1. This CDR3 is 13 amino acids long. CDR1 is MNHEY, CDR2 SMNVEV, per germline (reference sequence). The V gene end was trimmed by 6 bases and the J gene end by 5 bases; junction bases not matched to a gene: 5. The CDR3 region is CASSPTGVTEAFF. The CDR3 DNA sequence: TGTGCCAGCAGCCCGACAGGGGTAACTGAAGCTTTCTTT.

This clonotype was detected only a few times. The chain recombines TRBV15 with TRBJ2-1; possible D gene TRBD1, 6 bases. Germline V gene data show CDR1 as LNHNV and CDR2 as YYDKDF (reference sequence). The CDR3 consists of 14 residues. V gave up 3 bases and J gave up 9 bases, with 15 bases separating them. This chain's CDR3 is CATSRLSGAAEQFF. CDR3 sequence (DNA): TGTGCCACCAGCAGGTTATCAGGGGCGGCTGAGCAGTTCTTC.

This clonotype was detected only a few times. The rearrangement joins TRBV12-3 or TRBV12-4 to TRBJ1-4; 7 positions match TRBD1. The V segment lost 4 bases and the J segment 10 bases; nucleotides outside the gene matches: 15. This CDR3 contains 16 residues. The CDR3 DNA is TGTGCCAGCAGTTCCGCCCCCGGGACAGTAGATGTAAAACTGTTTTTT. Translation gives CASSSAPGTVDVKLFF.

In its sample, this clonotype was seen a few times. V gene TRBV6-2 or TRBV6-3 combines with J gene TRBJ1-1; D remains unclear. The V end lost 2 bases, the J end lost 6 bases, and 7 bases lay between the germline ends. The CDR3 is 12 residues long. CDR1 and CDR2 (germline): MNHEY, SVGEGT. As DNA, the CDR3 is TGTGCCAGCAGTTACGAGAGGGCTGAAGCTTTCTTT. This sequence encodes CASSYERAEAFF.

CDR3 sequence (DNA): TGTGCCAGCAGCCGAACGGGGGATACGCAGTATTTT. Encoded protein: CASSRTGDTQYF. This chain joins TRBV7-3 and TRBJ2-3; D possibly corresponds to TRBD2 (5 bases). The V gene's germline CDR1 is SGHTA and CDR2 FQGTGA. Trimming left V 5 bases short and J 6 bases short, with 9 bases between. This CDR3 spans 12 amino acids.

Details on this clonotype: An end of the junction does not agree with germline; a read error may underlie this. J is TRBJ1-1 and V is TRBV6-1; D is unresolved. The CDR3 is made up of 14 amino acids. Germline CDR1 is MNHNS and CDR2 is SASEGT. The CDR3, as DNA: TGTGCCAGCAGCGAAGAGACGAAGAACACTGAAGCTTTCTTT. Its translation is CASSEETKNTEAFF.

CDR3 nucleotides: TGTGCCAGCAGTTACCCCCCGTCGGGGTTCAACTATGGCTACACCTTC. It specifies CASSYPPSGFNYGYTF. The chain uses TRBV6-6 and TRBJ1-2; D gene uncertain. CDR1 MNHNY and CDR2 SVGAGI come from the germline V gene (reference sequence). V dropped 2 bases and J dropped 2 bases, with 15 bases sitting between them. The CDR3 is made up of 16 amino acids.

The CDR3 here is CSAVTAGGYTF. DNA for the CDR3: TGCAGTGCTGTGACAGCCGGCGGCTACACCTTC. This chain uses TRBV20-1 with TRBJ1-2, with D tentatively TRBD1 (5 bases). The length of the CDR3 is 11 residues. V lost 5 bases, J lost 8 bases, and 12 bases lay in between. Germline V gives CDR1 DFQATT, CDR2 SNEGSKA (reference sequence).

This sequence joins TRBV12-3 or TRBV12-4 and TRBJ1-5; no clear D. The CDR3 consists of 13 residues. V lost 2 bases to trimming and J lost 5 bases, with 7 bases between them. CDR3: CASSLSVDQPQHF. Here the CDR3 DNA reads TGTGCCAGCAGTTTAAGTGTAGATCAGCCCCAGCATTTT.

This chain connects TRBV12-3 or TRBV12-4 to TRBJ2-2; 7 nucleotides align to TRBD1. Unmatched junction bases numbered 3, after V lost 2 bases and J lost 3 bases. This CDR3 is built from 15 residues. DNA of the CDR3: TGTGCCAGCAGTTTATCCGACAGGGACACCGGGGAGCTGTTTTTT. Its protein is CASSLSDRDTGELFF.

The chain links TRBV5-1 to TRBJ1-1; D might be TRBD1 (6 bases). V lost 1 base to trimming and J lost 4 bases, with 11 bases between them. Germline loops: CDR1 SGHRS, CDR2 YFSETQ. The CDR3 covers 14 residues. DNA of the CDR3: TGCGCCAGCAGCTTGACAGGGCTATTCACTGAAGCTTTCTTT. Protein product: CASSLTGLFTEAFF.

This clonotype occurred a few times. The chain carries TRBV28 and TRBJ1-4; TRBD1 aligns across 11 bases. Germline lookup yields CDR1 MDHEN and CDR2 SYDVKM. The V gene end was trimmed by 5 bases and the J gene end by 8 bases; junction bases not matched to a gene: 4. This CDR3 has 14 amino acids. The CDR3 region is CASSQDRGREKLFF. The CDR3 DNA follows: TGTGCCAGCAGTCAGGACAGGGGGCGAGAAAAACTGTTTTTT.

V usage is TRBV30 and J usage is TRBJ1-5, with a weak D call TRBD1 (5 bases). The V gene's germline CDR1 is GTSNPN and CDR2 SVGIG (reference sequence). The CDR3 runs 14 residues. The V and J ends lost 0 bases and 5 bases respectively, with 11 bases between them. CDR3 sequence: CAWSVSGLDQPQHF. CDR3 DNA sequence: TGTGCCTGGAGTGTATCGGGGCTCGATCAGCCCCAGCATTTT.

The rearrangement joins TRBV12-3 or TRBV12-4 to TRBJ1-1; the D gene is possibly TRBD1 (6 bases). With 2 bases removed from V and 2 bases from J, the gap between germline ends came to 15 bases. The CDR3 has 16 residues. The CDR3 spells CASSLWGQYQNTEAFF. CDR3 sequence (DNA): TGTGCCAGCAGTTTATGGGGGCAGTATCAAAACACTGAAGCTTTCTTT.